This T cell receptor (beta chain) originates from a study of post-analysis software for immune sequencing data (dated by TCRdb to between 2014 and 2017). Background on the whole study: Disease courses on record covered relapsing-remitting, secondary progressive and progressive-relapsing multiple sclerosis, though some patients had no subtype annotation. The patient repertoires were compared against roughly 12 previously published healthy control repertoires obtained from donors aged 6 to 25 years. A subset of samples was prepared in parallel using single-end sample barcoding, then pooled and co-amplified after Illumina adapter ligation.

TCR beta repertoires were profiled from peripheral blood of about a dozen young patients with multiple sclerosis to demonstrate the VDJtools post-analysis software. The multiple sclerosis patients were children and adolescents ranging in age from roughly 6 to 15 years. Concerning this clonotype: What antigen it recognizes has not been identified. No base-level quality is on record; no much larger clone is a single base apart.

The paper as a whole reports these results and caveats: Patients showed significantly higher frequencies than controls for a handful of TRBV segments, among them TRBV5-6, TRBV5-1 and TRBV20-1. The control group was slightly older than the multiple sclerosis patient group. Compared with controls, multiple sclerosis patients had significantly lower normalized Chao1 diversity, a finding suggesting substantial peripheral T-cell clonal expansion. When samples were clustered directly using the F measure, samples prepared in the same batch co-clustered strongly, which prompted a batch-effect correction.

Its CDR3 holds 14 amino acids, cysteine through phenylalanine. Only the CDR3 part of the read is kept: 42 bases, read in frame from the first base. V loses 6 bases, J loses 2 bases, and the germline ends lie 11 bases apart. Libraries were made using PCR. The run used an Illumina HiSeq 2500. To reduce PCR and sequencing biases, unique molecular identifiers were incorporated into the TCR beta cDNA libraries. Every 1 to 10 million input T cells yielded around 500,000 cDNA molecules, meaning each molecule approximated one T cell. The same protocol used for the earlier healthy control dataset was applied to prepare and sequence the patient libraries. Samples belonging to the same batch were prepared together, multiplexed and sequenced on a shared HiSeq lane. The published analysis was carried out like this. MIGEC was used to process the raw barcoded reads, and molecular identifier groups with only a single read were discarded before consensus assembly and CDR3 extraction. Clonotype tables were post-analysed with VDJtools, and diversity was normalized by down-sampling all datasets to the smallest sample size. To correct batch-related cross-sample contamination, repertoire overlap clustering matched CDR3 amino acid sequences but not nucleotide sequences. TCRdb reprocessing: public reads trimmed at Q25 with fastp, clones called with MiXCR, in-frame beta chains kept. For every CDR3 protein sequence, its rows merge into one entry that carries the most common genes and DNA. The V and J calls shown here were made by TCRdb, not taken from the authors' results. This sample has approximately 690,000 distinct CDR3 sequences in its table, and over 45% of those were observed once. The ten largest account for 11% of the sample.

This TCR derives from a girl aged 2-9 years with multiple sclerosis. In this chain, TRBV12-3 or TRBV12-4 is recombined with TRBJ2-1; no D gene can be assigned with confidence. Specimen: blood. The CDR3 in this case is CASSLFRPYNEQFF. The bases read TGTGCCAGCAGCCTATTTAGGCCCTACAATGAGCAGTTCTTC.